This T cell receptor (beta chain) was recorded in a study of blood T cell repertoires in COVID-19. Study at large: Material from acute and convalescent COVID-19 was sourced from the United States, Italy and Spain.

Participant ages covered roughly 18 to 89 years across 20 to 25 US areas. Germline values: CDR1 LNHDA, CDR2 SQIVND (reference sequence). The CDR3 covers 14 residues. V lost 3 bases and J lost 4, with 12 bases in between. Under the authors' procedure: Reference gene primer amplification gave nucleated cell count estimates. TCRdb keeps only in-frame clones here, not all; method: immunoSEQ multiplex PCR. The V and J calls and clone size were taken over from that table, and D and trimming were inferred from the DNA. In the table there are approximately 250,000 clones, approximately 84% of which are singletons.

This chain joins TRBV19 and TRBJ1-2; D might be TRBD1 (5 bases). The material sequenced was PBMCs or T cells enriched from blood (not recorded which). The TCR comes from a man aged 35-49 years who had recovered from COVID-19. This chain's CDR3 is CASSMKGPGYGYTF. The CDR3 bases are TGTGCCAGTAGTATGAAGGGGCCCGGCTATGGCTACACCTTC.